Each of the 15 T cell receptor beta chains below was sequenced from the same sample in a study of post-analysis software for immune sequencing data. Researchers reported that TCR beta cDNA libraries carried unique molecular identifiers. In TCRdb, the PCR reads were re-called with MiXCR into one record per CDR3 protein. The sample lists 750,000 to 950,000 distinct CDR3 sequences, about 50% occurring once. No antigen has been assigned to these receptors. The study, taken as a whole, reports: Compared with controls, patients had more of five TRBV segments, including TRBV5-6, TRBV5-1 and TRBV20-1.

The sequenced sample consisted of blood. These receptors were taken from a girl aged 10 to 17 with multiple sclerosis.

V usage is TRBV5-8 and J usage is TRBJ2-1; D uncertain. This CDR3 has 14 residues. The germline V and J ends were trimmed by 4 bases and 3 bases, with 11 bases remaining between them. Germline CDR1 reads SGHTS; CDR2 reads YDEGEE. The CDR3 DNA reads as TGTGCCAGCAGCCTACCATGGAGCTACAATGAGCAGTTCTTC. Residues: CASSLPWSYNEQFF.

J is TRBJ2-5 and V is TRBV20-1; 8 bases are a match to TRBD1. Losses at the gene ends were 6 bases for V and 5 bases for J; bases not matched to a gene: 8. The CDR3 extends over 13 amino acids. CDR1 DFQATT and CDR2 SNEGSKA come from the germline V gene (reference sequence). This CDR3 is CSADRQGSETQYF. CDR3 nucleotides: TGCAGTGCGGATCGACAGGGGTCGGAGACCCAGTACTTC.

The chain carries TRBV7-9 and TRBJ2-5, with no clear D. The DNA matches TRBJ2-7 better at its end, which makes the J call doubtful. Germline V CDR1 and CDR2: SEHNR, FQNEAQ (reference sequence). This CDR3 spans 14 amino acids. CDR3 region: CASSLNLLEGEQYF. The CDR3 bases are TGTGCCAGCAGCCTGAATCTCCTCGAAGGCGAGCAGTACTTC.

The genes are TRBV7-9 and TRBJ2-5, with TRBD1 matching over 8 bases. The tail of the sequence fits TRBJ2-7 better, so the J call may be wrong. CDR3 length equals 14 residues. Germline values: CDR1 SEHNR, CDR2 FQNEAQ (reference sequence). The DNA of the CDR3 is TGTGCCAGCAGCGCCCGGACAGGGAGCGACGAGCAGTACTTC. Translation gives CASSARTGSDEQYF.

This clonotype was observed a few times. The chain uses TRBV5-6 and TRBJ2-5; no firm D call. CDR3 length: 14 amino acids. The germline gives CDR1 SGHDT, CDR2 YYEEEE. V lost 0 bases to trimming and J lost 1 base, with 7 bases between them. For the CDR3, the DNA is TGTGCCAGCAGCTTGGACCGTATCCAAGAGACCCAGTACTTC. Translation gives CASSLDRIQETQYF.

This rearrangement joins TRBV6-5 to TRBJ2-1; D is possibly TRBD1 or TRBD2 (5 bases each). Germline loops: CDR1 MNHEY, CDR2 SVGAGI. V lost 3 bases and J 5 bases, leaving 8 bases between the germline ends. This CDR3 contains 13 residues. CDR3 region: CASSYGGNNEQFF. CDR3 DNA sequence: TGTGCCAGCAGTTATGGGGGTAACAATGAGCAGTTCTTC.

The rearrangement joins TRBV7-9 to TRBJ2-7, with D possibly TRBD2 on 6 matching bases. The CDR3 is 14 amino acids. The V end was cut by 2 bases, the J end by 6 bases, with 14 bases between. Germline assignment: CDR1 SEHNR and CDR2 FQNEAQ (reference sequence). The CDR3 region has the DNA TGTGCCAGCAGCTTATTCGGGAGCGTCCCCGAGCAGTACTTC. It specifies CASSLFGSVPEQYF. Using reference TRBV7-9 and TRBJ2-7 for the parts outside the CDR3, the full variable domain is DTGVSQNPRHKITKRGQNVTFRCDPISEHNRLYWYRQTLGQGPEFLTYFQNEAQLEKSRLLSDRFSAERPKGSFSTLEIQRTEQGDSAMYLCASSLFGSVPEQYFGPGTRLTVT.

CDR3 region: CSVAPRDRGTDTQYF. In DNA form, the CDR3 reads TGCAGCGTAGCACCTCGGGACAGGGGAACAGATACGCAGTATTTT. The chain employs TRBV29-1 and TRBJ2-3; 10 bases align to TRBD1. J was trimmed by 3 bases and V by 6 bases; bases with no gene match: 9. Germline loops: CDR1 SQVTM, CDR2 ANQGSEA. The CDR3 contains 15 residues.

This clonotype showed up just a few times. The genes are TRBV10-3 and TRBJ2-7, with 7 bases lining up with TRBD2. CDR1 is ENHRY, CDR2 SYGVKD, per germline. V lost 7 bases and J lost 2; bases outside the gene matches: 8. The CDR3 totals 14 residues. Here the CDR3 reads CAITSGTAPYEQYF. The CDR3 DNA reads as TGTGCCATCACGAGCGGGACGGCCCCCTACGAGCAGTACTTC.

This rearrangement joins TRBV29-1 to TRBJ2-1; D is ambiguous. From germline, CDR1 is SQVTM and CDR2 ANQGSEA. V was cut by 1 base and J by 6 bases, with 7 bases left in between. The CDR3 sequence is 12 residues long. The chain's CDR3 is CSVEGVRNEQFF. As DNA, the CDR3 is TGCAGCGTTGAAGGGGTACGCAATGAGCAGTTCTTC.

This sequence joins TRBV5-1 and TRBJ1-1; D may be TRBD1 (5 bases). With 1 base removed from V and 0 bases from J, the gap between germline ends came to 13 bases. CDR1 is SGHRS and CDR2 is YFSETQ in the germline V gene. CDR3 length equals 16 residues. CDR3 DNA sequence: TGCGCCAGCAGCTTGCAACACCGGGGCCTGAACACTGAAGCTTTCTTT. This sequence encodes CASSLQHRGLNTEAFF.

This clonotype was seen a single time. The J gene is TRBJ1-1, the V gene TRBV4-2; 7 nucleotides line up with TRBD1. This CDR3 has 14 residues. V lost 1 base and J lost 6; bases outside the gene matches: 5. CDR1 is LGHNA and CDR2 is YNFKEQ in the germline V gene. The CDR3 sequence: CASSQGTGMAEAFF. CDR3 nucleotide sequence: TGTGCCAGCAGCCAAGGGACAGGTATGGCTGAAGCTTTCTTT.

CDR3: CASSRRENEQFF. CDR3 DNA sequence: TGTGCCAGCAGTAGGCGGGAGAATGAGCAGTTCTTC. The rearrangement joins TRBV27 to TRBJ2-1; 7 positions agree with TRBD2. The CDR3 spans 12 residues. V lost 5 bases to trimming and J lost 7 bases; unmatched junction nucleotides: 2. CDR1 MNHEY and CDR2 SMNVEV come from the germline V gene (reference sequence).

This clonotype was picked up many times. V gene TRBV29-1 combines with J gene TRBJ1-1; D may be TRBD1 (6 bases). The germline V gene encodes CDR1 SQVTM and CDR2 ANQGSEA. This CDR3 comprises 12 residues. The ends were cut back, 6 bases at V and 7 bases at J, with 15 bases in the middle. The CDR3 bases are TGCAGCGTGGCCCCGGGGGGCGATGAAGCTTTCTTT. It yields the protein CSVAPGGDEAFF.

The V and J genes are TRBV20-1 and TRBJ1-2, with a tentative D call TRBD1 (6 bases). This CDR3 has 12 residues. CDR1 is DFQATT and CDR2 is SNEGSKA in the germline V gene (reference sequence). Trimming stripped 6 bases from V and 4 bases from J, with 12 bases between. CDR3 residues: CSAVGQIYGYTF. The CDR3 DNA follows: TGCAGTGCGGTAGGACAGATCTATGGCTACACCTTC.